The 18 T cell receptor beta chains listed next were all sequenced from one sample in a study of T cell repertoires in cytomegalovirus infection. TCRdb independently ran MiXCR on the reads; one entry per CDR3 protein. The profile shows approximately 83,000 distinct CDR3 sequences, roughly a quarter of them singletons. These receptors have no known antigen. Sequences were derived from CD8+ T cells from cultured PBMCs, sampled from culture after CMV antigen stimulation. All receptors derive from a human donor in good health (CMV status not recorded). Some clones in this sample may be carry-over from other donors' samples.

This clonotype was seen a few times. The V gene is TRBV20-1, the J gene TRBJ1-4; D ambiguous. Per the germline V gene, CDR1 is DFQATT and CDR2 is SNEGSKA (reference sequence). The germline V and J ends were trimmed by 6 bases and 4 bases, with 12 bases remaining between them. The CDR3 covers 13 residues. DNA for the CDR3: TGCAGTGCCCGAGGTAGCAGTAATGAAAAACTGTTTTTT. Its protein is CSARGSSNEKLFF.

The rearrangement links TRBV9 to TRBJ2-7; 7 nucleotides line up with TRBD1. After removal of 3 bases from V and 5 bases from J, the junction contained 14 bases not matched to a gene. Germline V gene data show CDR1 as SGDLS and CDR2 as YYNGEE. The CDR3 is made up of 16 amino acids. CDR3 region: CASSGRTLEGADEQYF. For the CDR3, the DNA is TGTGCCAGCAGCGGACGGACTTTAGAGGGGGCTGACGAGCAGTACTTC.

This clonotype was found many times. The chain links TRBV6-1 to TRBJ2-1; no definite D call. V was shortened by 3 bases and J by 7 bases, with 7 bases between the two germline ends. CDR1 and CDR2 (germline): MNHNS, SASEGT. The CDR3 length is 12 residues. The CDR3 region is CASSDPANEQFF. The CDR3 nucleotides are TGTGCCAGCAGTGATCCGGCAAATGAGCAGTTCTTC.

V is TRBV27 and J is TRBJ2-5; maybe TRBD1 (5 bases). The CDR3 spans 13 residues. The germline V gene has CDR1 MNHEY and CDR2 SMNVEV (reference sequence). Trimming left V 7 bases short and J 4 bases short, with 13 bases between. CDR3 coding DNA: TGTGCCAGCAAGGCGTCAGGGCTAGAGACCCAGTACTTC. Translating gives CASKASGLETQYF.

This clonotype was seen ten or more times. J is TRBJ2-3 and V is TRBV7-2; TRBD1 matches at 7 bases. V dropped 5 bases and J dropped 0; count of bases not matched to a gene: 5. The CDR3 has 15 amino acids. Germline V gene lookup returns CDR1 SGHTA and CDR2 FQGNSA. The DNA for the CDR3 is TGTGCCAGCAGCCCCGGGACAGCCAGCACAGATACGCAGTATTTT. Its translation: CASSPGTASTDTQYF.

J is TRBJ2-7 and V is TRBV12-3 or TRBV12-4; 10 bases map to TRBD2. V lost 2 bases to trimming and J lost 1 base; unmatched junction nucleotides: 5. The CDR3 runs to 16 residues. For the CDR3, the DNA is TGTGCCAGCAGTTTATCTAGCGGGAGAATATCCTACGAGCAGTACTTC. Translated, it gives CASSLSSGRISYEQYF.

CDR3 protein: CASSYGASANTEAFF. CDR3 coding DNA: TGTGCCAGCAGTTACGGGGCCAGTGCGAACACTGAAGCTTTCTTT. The chain is built from TRBV6-6 and TRBJ1-1, with D perhaps TRBD1 (5 bases). This CDR3 spans 15 amino acids. Trimming took off 2 bases at V and 1 base at J, with 11 bases between the two ends. The germline gives CDR1 MNHNY, CDR2 SVGAGI (reference sequence).

V gene TRBV15 combines with J gene TRBJ1-2, with a possible D match to TRBD1 (5 bases). Trimming removed 8 bases at V and 3 bases at J, with 13 bases between. This CDR3 is 13 amino acids long. Germline values: CDR1 LNHNV, CDR2 YYDKDF (reference sequence). The CDR3 sequence is CATASGGDYGYTF. Written as DNA, the CDR3 is TGTGCCACCGCAAGCGGGGGGGACTATGGCTACACCTTC.

The J gene is TRBJ2-7, the V gene TRBV12-3 or TRBV12-4; 9 positions agree with TRBD2. The V gene end was trimmed by 7 bases and the J gene end by 2 bases; junction bases not matched to a gene: 6. This CDR3 has 14 amino acids. The CDR3 coding sequence is TGTGCCAGCACCCCGACTAGCGGACCCTACGAGCAGTACTTC. This gives the protein CASTPTSGPYEQYF.

In this sample, this clonotype turned up a few times. This rearrangement joins TRBV15 to TRBJ2-3; D gene uncertain. Germline CDR1 is LNHNV and CDR2 is YYDKDF (reference sequence). Deletions cut 0 bases from V and 1 base from J, with 8 bases between. The CDR3 totals 15 residues. The CDR3 reads CATSRERAGTDTQYF. The CDR3, as DNA: TGTGCCACCAGCAGAGAACGCGCGGGCACAGATACGCAGTATTTT.

Only one count was recorded for this clonotype. This sequence joins TRBV7-6 and TRBJ2-1; 14 nucleotides align to TRBD2. Germline V lookup: CDR1 SGHVS, CDR2 FNYEAQ. J gave up 8 bases and V 0 bases, and 3 bases lay outside the gene matches. The CDR3 sequence is 16 residues long. The chain's CDR3 is CASSLAGTSGSHEQFF. The CDR3 DNA follows: TGTGCCAGCAGCTTAGCCGGGACTAGCGGGAGTCATGAGCAGTTCTTC. Full variable domain (rest looked up from reference TRBV7-6 and TRBJ2-1): GAGVSQSPRYKVTKRGQDVALRCDPISGHVSLYWYRQALGQGPEFLTYFNYEAQQDKSGLPNDRFSAERPEGSISTLTIQRTEQRDSAMYRCASSLAGTSGSHEQFFGPGTRLTVL.

V is TRBV28 and J is TRBJ1-5; TRBD1 aligns across 7 bases. V was clipped by 6 bases and J by 3 bases; unmatched bases: 8. Germline CDR1 reads MDHEN; CDR2 reads SYDVKM. The CDR3 runs to 15 residues. CDR3 DNA: TGTGCCAGCAGAAAAAAAGGGGGCTTCAATCAGCCCCAGCATTTT. Amino acid sequence: CASRKKGGFNQPQHF.

This clonotype occurred many times. The chain has TRBV7-9 and TRBJ1-2; no clear D. Germline CDR1 is SEHNR and CDR2 is FQNEAQ (reference sequence). V lost 4 bases, J lost 3 bases, and 12 bases lay in between. The CDR3 loop spans 14 amino acids. The CDR3: CASSSLFGDYGYTF. CDR3 DNA sequence: TGTGCCAGCAGCTCCCTGTTTGGCGACTATGGCTACACCTTC.

This clonotype showed up many times. The chain couples TRBV6-5 to TRBJ1-2, with D possibly TRBD1 on 5 matching bases. Deletions cut 5 bases from V and 0 bases from J, with 13 bases between. Per the germline V gene, CDR1 is MNHEY and CDR2 is SVGAGI. This CDR3 comprises 15 residues. This CDR3 reads CASSNRSPANYGYTF. The CDR3 nucleotides read TGTGCCAGCAGTAACAGGAGCCCAGCTAACTATGGCTACACCTTC.

This clonotype was detected many times. V is TRBV19 and J is TRBJ2-1, with 8 positions matching TRBD1. CDR1 is LNHDA, CDR2 SQIVND, per germline (reference sequence). J lost 6 bases, V lost 4 bases, and 8 bases had no gene match. The CDR3 totals 15 residues. CDR3 loop: CASSSDRGTVNEQFF. The CDR3 DNA follows: TGTGCCAGTAGTAGCGACAGGGGAACGGTCAATGAGCAGTTCTTC.

The V and J genes are TRBV7-6 and TRBJ2-3, with TRBD2 matching 16 bases. V shed 5 bases and J 1 base; nucleotides not matched to a gene: 6. Germline CDR1 reads SGHVS; CDR2 reads FNYEAQ. The CDR3 extends over 18 amino acids. The CDR3 loop reads CASSPGTSGGAGTDTQYF. In DNA, the CDR3 is TGTGCCAGCAGCCCAGGGACTAGCGGGGGGGCCGGCACAGATACGCAGTATTTT.

The J gene is TRBJ1-1, the V gene TRBV12-3 or TRBV12-4; D gene unclear. This CDR3 contains 12 residues. V was shortened by 6 bases and J by 4 bases, with 9 bases between the two germline ends. The CDR3 DNA reads as TGTGCCAGCAGGGCACCAGCCACTGAAGCTTTCTTT. This sequence encodes CASRAPATEAFF.

The chain links TRBV20-1 to TRBJ1-2, with D maybe TRBD1 (6 bases). The germline CDR1 and CDR2 sequences are DFQATT and SNEGSKA (reference sequence). This CDR3 has 17 residues. Deletions cut 2 bases from V and 3 bases from J, with 22 bases between. The CDR3 is CSARTTLQGRIDYGYTF. CDR3 coding DNA: TGCAGTGCTAGAACCACCCTACAGGGTAGGATAGACTATGGCTACACCTTC.